What follows are 9 T cell receptor beta chains derived from one specimen sequenced in a study of T cells expressing NK-cell markers. TCRdb reanalyzed the 5' RACE reads and collapses them to one entry per CDR3 protein, without DNA. The sample totals around 380,000 distinct CDR3 sequences. Sequences were obtained from blood T cells: a sorted CD56 or NKG2C T cell subset, CD4+ or CD8+ T cells, or bulk PBMC T cells (not recorded which). Every receptor here comes from a woman between 50 and 59 years old in good health.

The chain carries TRBV29-1 and TRBJ2-1. CDR3 length: 14 amino acids. CDR1 SQVTM and CDR2 ANQGSEA come from the germline V gene. The CDR3 here is CSAFSGRASNEQFF.

The chain has TRBV27 and TRBJ1-4; the D call from TCRdb, TRBD1, cannot be confirmed without DNA. Germline CDR1 reads MNHEY; CDR2 reads SMNVEV (reference sequence). The CDR3 length is 15 residues. The CDR3 spells CASSLLMGRGEKLFF.

The gene calls are TRBV20-1 and TRBJ2-6. This CDR3 is 16 amino acids long. The germline CDR1 and CDR2 sequences are DFQATT and SNEGSKA (reference sequence). CDR3 loop: CSAASQTVAGANVLTF.

V and J are TRBV5-1 and TRBJ1-2; the D call of TRBD1 rests on TCRdb alone, since no DNA is present to check it. CDR3 length: 13 amino acids. Germline V gene sequence: CDR1 SGHRS, CDR2 YFSETQ. Here the CDR3 reads CASSLMTDTGYTF.

The chain employs TRBV7-9 and TRBJ2-1; TCRdb's assignment of TRBD2 cannot be checked, as there is no DNA. CDR3 length: 14 residues. From germline, CDR1 is SEHNR and CDR2 FQNEAQ (reference sequence). The CDR3: CASSPVGLDNEQFF.

The rearrangement uses TRBV4-1 and TRBJ1-5. The CDR3 extends over 16 amino acids. Germline loops: CDR1 MGHRA, CDR2 YSYEKL. This CDR3 reads CASSQDLSYSNQPQHF.

CDR3 residues: CASSYSRLGNEQFF. The chain couples TRBV6-5 to TRBJ2-1. The CDR3 spans 14 residues. Germline lookup yields CDR1 MNHEY and CDR2 SVGAGI.

This chain uses TRBV2 with TRBJ2-5; TCRdb returns TRBD2, unconfirmable since there is no DNA. Germline CDR1 and CDR2: SNHLY and FYNNEI. The CDR3 length is 16 residues. This CDR3 reads CASNFPSGRGQETQYF.

The chain recombines TRBV3-1 with TRBJ1-4; checking the TCRdb D call of TRBD1 is not possible without DNA. Germline assignment: CDR1 LGHDT and CDR2 YNNKEL (reference sequence). The CDR3 loop spans 14 amino acids. CDR3 sequence: CASSLGGQTEKLFF.